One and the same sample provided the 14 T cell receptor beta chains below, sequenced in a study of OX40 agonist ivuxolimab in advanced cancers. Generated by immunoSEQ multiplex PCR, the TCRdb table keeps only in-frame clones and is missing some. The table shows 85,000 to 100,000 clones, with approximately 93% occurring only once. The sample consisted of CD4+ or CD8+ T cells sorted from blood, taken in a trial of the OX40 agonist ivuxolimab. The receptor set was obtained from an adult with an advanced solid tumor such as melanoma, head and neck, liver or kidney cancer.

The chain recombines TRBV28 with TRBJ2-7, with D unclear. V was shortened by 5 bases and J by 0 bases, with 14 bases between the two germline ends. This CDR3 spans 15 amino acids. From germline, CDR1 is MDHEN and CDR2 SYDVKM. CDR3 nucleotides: TGTGCCAGCAGTCTCGGTGCAACCTCCTCCTACGAGCAGTACTTC. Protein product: CASSLGATSSYEQYF.

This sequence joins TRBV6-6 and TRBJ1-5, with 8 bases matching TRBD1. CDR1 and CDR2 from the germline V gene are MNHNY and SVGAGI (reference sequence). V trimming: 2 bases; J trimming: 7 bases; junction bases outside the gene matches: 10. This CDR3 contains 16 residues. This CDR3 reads CASSYQGARGVQPQHF. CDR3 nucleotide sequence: TGTGCCAGCAGTTACCAGGGGGCGCGGGGAGTCCAGCCCCAGCATTTT.

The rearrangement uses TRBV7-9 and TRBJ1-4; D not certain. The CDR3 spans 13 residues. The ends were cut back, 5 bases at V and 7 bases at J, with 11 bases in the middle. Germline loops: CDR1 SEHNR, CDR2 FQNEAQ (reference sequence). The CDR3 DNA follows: TGTGCCAGCAGCCACGCGGCGGTTGAAAAACTGTTTTTT. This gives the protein CASSHAAVEKLFF.

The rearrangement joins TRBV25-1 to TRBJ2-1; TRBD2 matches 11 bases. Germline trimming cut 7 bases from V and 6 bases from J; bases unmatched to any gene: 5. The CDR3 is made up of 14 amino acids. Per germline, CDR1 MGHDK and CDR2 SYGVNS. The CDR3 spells CASTGLAAINEQFF. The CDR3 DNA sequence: TGTGCCAGCACGGGACTAGCGGCTATCAATGAGCAGTTCTTC. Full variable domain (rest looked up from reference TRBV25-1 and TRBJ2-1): EADIYQTPRYLVIGTGKKITLECSQTMGHDKMYWYQQDPGMELHLIHYSYGVNSTEKGDLSSESTVSRIRTEHFPLTLESARPSHTSQYLCASTGLAAINEQFFGPGTRLTVL.

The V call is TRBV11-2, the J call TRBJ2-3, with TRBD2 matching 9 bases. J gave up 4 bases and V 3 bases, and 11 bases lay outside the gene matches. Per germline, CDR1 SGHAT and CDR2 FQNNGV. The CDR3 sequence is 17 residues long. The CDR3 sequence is CASSFPRGSGGADTQYF. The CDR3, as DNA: TGTGCCAGCAGCTTCCCGCGGGGTAGCGGGGGCGCAGATACGCAGTATTTT.

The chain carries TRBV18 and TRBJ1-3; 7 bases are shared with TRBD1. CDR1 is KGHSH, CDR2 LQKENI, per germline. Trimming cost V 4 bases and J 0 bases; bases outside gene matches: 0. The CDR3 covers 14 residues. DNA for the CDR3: TGTGCCAGCTCACGGGACAGCTCTGGAAACACCATATATTTT. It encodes CASSRDSSGNTIYF.

The CDR3 nucleotides are TGTGCCAGCAGCGTTAGCGGGGGGGCCGGTGAGACCCAGTACTTC. It is translated as CASSVSGGAGETQYF. The V gene is TRBV5-5, the J gene TRBJ2-5; TRBD2 aligns across 11 bases. V was clipped by 4 bases and J by 5 bases; unmatched bases: 7. The CDR3 is 15 residues long. Germline V CDR1 and CDR2: SGHKS, YYEKEE (reference sequence). Combining the CDR3 with reference TRBV5-5 and TRBJ2-5 gives the whole variable domain DAGVTQSPTHLIKTRGQQVTLRCSPISGHKSVSWYQQVLGQGPQFIFQYYEKEERGRGNFPDRFSARQFPNYSSELNVNALLLGDSALYLCASSVSGGAGETQYFGPGTRLLVL.

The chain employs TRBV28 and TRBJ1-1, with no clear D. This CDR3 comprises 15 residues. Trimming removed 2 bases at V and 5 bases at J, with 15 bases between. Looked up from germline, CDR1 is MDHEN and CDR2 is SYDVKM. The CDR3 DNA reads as TGTGCCAGCAGTTTACCCCGCGCGGGGTGGACTGAAGCTTTCTTT. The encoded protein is CASSLPRAGWTEAFF.

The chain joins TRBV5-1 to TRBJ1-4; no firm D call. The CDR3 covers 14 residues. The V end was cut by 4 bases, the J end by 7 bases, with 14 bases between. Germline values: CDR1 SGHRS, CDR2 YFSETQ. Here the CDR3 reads CASSLTYSGEKLFF. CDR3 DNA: TGCGCCAGCAGCCTGACCTACTCGGGTGAAAAACTGTTTTTT.

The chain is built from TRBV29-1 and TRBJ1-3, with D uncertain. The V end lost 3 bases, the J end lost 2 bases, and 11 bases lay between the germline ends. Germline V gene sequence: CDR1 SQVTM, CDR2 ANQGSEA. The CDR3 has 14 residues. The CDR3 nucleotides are TGCAGCGTTGATCGGGTACCCACTGGAAACACCATATATTTT. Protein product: CSVDRVPTGNTIYF.

Written as DNA, the CDR3 is TGTGCCAGCTCCCAGGCATGGGACCCACAGTTCTTC. It translates to CASSQAWDPQFF. The genes are TRBV28 and TRBJ2-1; D assignment may be TRBD1 or TRBD2 (5 bases each). The CDR3 has 12 amino acids. Germline loops: CDR1 MDHEN, CDR2 SYDVKM. V lost 8 bases, J lost 13 bases, and 18 bases lay in between. The variable domain in full, with the rest retrieved from reference TRBV28 and TRBJ2-1, is DVKVTQSSRYLVKRTGEKVFLECVQDMDHENMFWYRQDPGLGLRLIYFSYDVKMKEKGDIPEGYSVSREKKERFSLILESASTNQTSMYLCASSQAWDPQFFGPGTRLTVL.

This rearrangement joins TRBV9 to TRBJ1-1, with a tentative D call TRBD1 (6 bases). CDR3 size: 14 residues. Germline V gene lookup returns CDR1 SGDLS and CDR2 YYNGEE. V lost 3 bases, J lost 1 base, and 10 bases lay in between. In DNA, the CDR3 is TGTGCCAGCAGCGCAATGGGACAGAACACTGAAGCTTTCTTT. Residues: CASSAMGQNTEAFF.

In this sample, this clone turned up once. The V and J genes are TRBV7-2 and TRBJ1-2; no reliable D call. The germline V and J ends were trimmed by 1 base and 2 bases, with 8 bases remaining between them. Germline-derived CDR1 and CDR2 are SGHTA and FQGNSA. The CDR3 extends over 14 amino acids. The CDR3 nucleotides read TGTGCCAGCAGCTTAGGGGCAGAGAACTATGGCTACACCTTC. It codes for CASSLGAENYGYTF.

CDR3 sequence: CASSLDPTVYEQYF. Written as DNA, the CDR3 is TGTGCCAGCAGCTTAGACCCGACTGTATACGAGCAGTACTTC. The chain combines TRBV11-2 with TRBJ2-5; no reliable D call. The DNA end is a closer match to TRBJ2-7, so the J assignment may be wrong. Germline CDR1 reads SGHAT; CDR2 reads FQNNGV. CDR3 length: 14 residues.